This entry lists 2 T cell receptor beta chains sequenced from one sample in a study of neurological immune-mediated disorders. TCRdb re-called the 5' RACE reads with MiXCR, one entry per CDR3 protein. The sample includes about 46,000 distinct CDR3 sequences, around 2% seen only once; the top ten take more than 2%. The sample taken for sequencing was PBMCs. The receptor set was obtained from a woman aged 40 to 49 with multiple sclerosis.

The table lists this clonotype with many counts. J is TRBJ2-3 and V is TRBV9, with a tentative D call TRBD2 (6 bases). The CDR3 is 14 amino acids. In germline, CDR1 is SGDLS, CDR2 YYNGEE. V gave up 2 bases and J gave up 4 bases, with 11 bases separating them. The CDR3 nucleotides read TGTGCCAGCAGCGTGACTAGTTTGCCAGATACGCAGTATTTT. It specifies CASSVTSLPDTQYF.

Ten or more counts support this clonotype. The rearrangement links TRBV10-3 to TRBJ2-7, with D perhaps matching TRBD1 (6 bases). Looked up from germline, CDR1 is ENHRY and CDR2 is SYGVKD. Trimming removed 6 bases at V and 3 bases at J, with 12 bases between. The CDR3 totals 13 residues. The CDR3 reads CAISGTPDYEQYF. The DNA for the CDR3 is TGTGCCATCAGCGGGACACCGGACTACGAGCAGTACTTC.